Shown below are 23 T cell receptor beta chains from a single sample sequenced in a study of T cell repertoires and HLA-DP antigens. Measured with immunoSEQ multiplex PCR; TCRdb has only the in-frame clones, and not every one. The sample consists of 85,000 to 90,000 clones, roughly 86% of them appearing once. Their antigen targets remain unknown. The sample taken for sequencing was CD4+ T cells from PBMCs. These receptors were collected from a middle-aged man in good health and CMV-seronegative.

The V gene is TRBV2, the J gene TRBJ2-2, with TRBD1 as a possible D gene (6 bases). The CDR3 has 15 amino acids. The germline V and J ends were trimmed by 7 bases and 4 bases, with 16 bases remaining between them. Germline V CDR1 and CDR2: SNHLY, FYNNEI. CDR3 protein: CASMDDRYRTGELFF. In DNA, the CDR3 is TGTGCCAGCATGGATGACAGGTATCGCACCGGGGAGCTGTTTTTT.

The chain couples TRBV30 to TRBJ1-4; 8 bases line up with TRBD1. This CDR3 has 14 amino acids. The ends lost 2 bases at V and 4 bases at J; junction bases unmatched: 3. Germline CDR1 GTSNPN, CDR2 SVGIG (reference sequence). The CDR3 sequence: CAWSRQGLNEKLFF. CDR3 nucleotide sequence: TGTGCCTGGAGTCGACAGGGGCTTAATGAAAAACTGTTTTTT.

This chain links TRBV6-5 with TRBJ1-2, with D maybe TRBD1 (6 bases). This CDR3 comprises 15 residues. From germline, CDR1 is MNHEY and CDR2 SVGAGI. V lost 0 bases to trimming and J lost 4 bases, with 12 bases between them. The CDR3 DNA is TGTGCCAGCAGTTACTCGGGCGGGGGCCCCTATGGCTACACCTTC. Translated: CASSYSGGGPYGYTF.

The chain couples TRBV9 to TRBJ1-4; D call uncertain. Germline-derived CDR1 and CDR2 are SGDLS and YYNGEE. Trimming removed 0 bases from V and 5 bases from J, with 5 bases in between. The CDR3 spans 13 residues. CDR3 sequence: CASSVGPNEKLFF. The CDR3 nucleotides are TGTGCCAGCAGCGTAGGACCAAATGAAAAACTGTTTTTT.

The CDR3 protein is CASSATHGQALGEKLFF. In DNA, the CDR3 is TGTGCCAGCAGCGCAACCCACGGCCAGGCACTAGGTGAAAAACTGTTTTTT. The chain joins TRBV9 to TRBJ1-4; D unclear. The CDR3 is made up of 17 amino acids. Germline V lookup: CDR1 SGDLS, CDR2 YYNGEE. Trimming removed 3 bases from V and 7 bases from J, with 22 bases in between.

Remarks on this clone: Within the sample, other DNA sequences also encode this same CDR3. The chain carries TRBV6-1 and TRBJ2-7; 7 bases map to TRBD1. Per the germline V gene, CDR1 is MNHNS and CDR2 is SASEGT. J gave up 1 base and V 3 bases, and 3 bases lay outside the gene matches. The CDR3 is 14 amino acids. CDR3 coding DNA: TGTGCCAGCAGTGACAGACAGGGATCCTACGAGCAGTACTTC. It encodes CASSDRQGSYEQYF.

For the CDR3, the DNA is TGTGCCAGCAGTTCCGGGGACAGCTCCTACGAGCAGTACTTC. As protein: CASSSGDSSYEQYF. V is TRBV6-5 and J is TRBJ2-7; TRBD1 matches at 7 bases. This CDR3 comprises 14 residues. Germline lookup yields CDR1 MNHEY and CDR2 SVGAGI. V shed 4 bases, J shed 0 bases, and the junction held 3 bases outside the gene matches.

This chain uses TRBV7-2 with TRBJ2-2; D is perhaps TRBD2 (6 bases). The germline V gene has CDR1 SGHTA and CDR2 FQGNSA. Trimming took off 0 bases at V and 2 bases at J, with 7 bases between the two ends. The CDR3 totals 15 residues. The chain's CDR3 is CASSLAGGNTGELFF. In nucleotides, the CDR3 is TGTGCCAGCAGCTTAGCGGGGGGAAACACCGGGGAGCTGTTTTTT.

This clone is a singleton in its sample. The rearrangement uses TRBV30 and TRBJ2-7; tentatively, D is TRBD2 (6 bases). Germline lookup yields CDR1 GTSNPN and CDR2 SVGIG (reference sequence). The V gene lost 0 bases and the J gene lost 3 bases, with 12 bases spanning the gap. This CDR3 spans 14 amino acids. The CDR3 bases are TGTGCCTGGAGTGTCGCGGGAATTTACTACGAGCAGTACTTC. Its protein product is CAWSVAGIYYEQYF.

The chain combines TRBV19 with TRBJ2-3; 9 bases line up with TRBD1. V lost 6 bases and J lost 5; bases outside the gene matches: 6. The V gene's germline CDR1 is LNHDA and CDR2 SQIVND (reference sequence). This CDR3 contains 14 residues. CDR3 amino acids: CASSEDRGGDTQYF. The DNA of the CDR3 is TGTGCCAGTAGCGAGGACAGGGGTGGAGATACGCAGTATTTT.

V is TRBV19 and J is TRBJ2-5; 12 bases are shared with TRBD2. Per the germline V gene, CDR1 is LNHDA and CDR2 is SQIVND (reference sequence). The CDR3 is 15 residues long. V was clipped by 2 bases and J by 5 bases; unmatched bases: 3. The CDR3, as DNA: TGTGCCAGTAGTATACTAGCGGGGGGGCGGGAGACCCAGTACTTC. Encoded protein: CASSILAGGRETQYF.

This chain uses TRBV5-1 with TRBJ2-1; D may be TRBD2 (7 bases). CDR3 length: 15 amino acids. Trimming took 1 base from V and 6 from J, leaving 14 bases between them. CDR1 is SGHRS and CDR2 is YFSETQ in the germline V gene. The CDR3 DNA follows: TGCGCCAGCAGCTTGTTTGCGGGGGCCCGCAATGAGCAGTTCTTC. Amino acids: CASSLFAGARNEQFF.

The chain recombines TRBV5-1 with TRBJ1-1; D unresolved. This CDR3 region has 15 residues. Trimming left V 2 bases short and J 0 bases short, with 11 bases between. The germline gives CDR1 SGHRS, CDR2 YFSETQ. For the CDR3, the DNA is TGCGCCAGCAGCTTCCGGACGGAATTGAACACTGAAGCTTTCTTT. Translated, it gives CASSFRTELNTEAFF.

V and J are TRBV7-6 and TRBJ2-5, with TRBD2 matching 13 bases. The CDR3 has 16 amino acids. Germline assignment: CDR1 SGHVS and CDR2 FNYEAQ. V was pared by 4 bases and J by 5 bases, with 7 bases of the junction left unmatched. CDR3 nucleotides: TGTGCCAGCAGCTCCGGACTAGCGGGAGAGGTGGAGACCCAGTACTTC. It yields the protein CASSSGLAGEVETQYF.

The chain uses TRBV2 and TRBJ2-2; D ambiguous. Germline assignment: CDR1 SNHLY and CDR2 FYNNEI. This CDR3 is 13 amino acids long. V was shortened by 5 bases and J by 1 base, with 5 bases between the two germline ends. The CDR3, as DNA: TGTGCCAGCAGTAGACAGAACACCGGGGAGCTGTTTTTT. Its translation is CASSRQNTGELFF.

The CDR3 nucleotides read TGTGCCAGCAGCTCCCCCAGCCATACTAGCTTTGAAGAGCAGTTCTTC. It yields the protein CASSSPSHTSFEEQFF. The chain combines TRBV7-8 with TRBJ2-1; tentative D call: TRBD2 (6 bases). V lost 4 bases to trimming and J lost 10 bases, with 23 bases between them. Germline loops: CDR1 SGHVS, CDR2 FQNEAQ. CDR3 length equals 16 residues.

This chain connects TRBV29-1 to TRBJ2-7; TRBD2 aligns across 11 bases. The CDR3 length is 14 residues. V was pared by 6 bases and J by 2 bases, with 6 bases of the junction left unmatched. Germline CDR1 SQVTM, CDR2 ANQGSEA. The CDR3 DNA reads TGCAGCGTGGAACTAGCGGGAGAGGCCTACGAGCAGTACTTC. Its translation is CSVELAGEAYEQYF.

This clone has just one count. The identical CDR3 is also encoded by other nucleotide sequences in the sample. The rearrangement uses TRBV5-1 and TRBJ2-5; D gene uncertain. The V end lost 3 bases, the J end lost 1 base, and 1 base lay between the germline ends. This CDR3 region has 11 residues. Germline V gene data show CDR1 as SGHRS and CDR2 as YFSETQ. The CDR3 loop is CASSSQETQYF. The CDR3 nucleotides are TGCGCCAGCAGCTCCCAAGAGACCCAGTACTTC.

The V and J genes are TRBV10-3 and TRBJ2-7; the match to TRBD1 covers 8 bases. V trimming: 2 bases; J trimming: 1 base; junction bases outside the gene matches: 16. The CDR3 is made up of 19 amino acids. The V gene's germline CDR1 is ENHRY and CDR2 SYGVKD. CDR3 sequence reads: CAISEEGRGRDIRSYEQYF. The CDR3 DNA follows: TGTGCCATCAGTGAGGAGGGCAGGGGGCGGGATATACGGTCCTACGAGCAGTACTTC.

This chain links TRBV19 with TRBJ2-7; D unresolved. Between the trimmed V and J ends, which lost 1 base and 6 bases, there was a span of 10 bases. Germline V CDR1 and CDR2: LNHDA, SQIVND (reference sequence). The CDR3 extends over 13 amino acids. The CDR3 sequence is CASSIVRKGEQYF. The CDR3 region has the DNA TGTGCCAGTAGTATAGTAAGAAAGGGCGAGCAGTACTTC.

CDR3 residues: CASSRQGNEKLFF. CDR3 in DNA: TGCGCCAGCAGCCGACAGGGAAATGAAAAACTGTTTTTT. V and J are TRBV4-1 and TRBJ1-4, with TRBD1 matching 7 bases. V shed 4 bases and J 5 bases; nucleotides not matched to a gene: 1. Per the germline V gene, CDR1 is MGHRA and CDR2 is YSYEKL. The CDR3 runs to 13 residues.

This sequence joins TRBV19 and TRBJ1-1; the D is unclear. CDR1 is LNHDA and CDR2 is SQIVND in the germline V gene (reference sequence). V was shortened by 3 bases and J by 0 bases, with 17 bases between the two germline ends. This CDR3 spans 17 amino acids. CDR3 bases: TGTGCCAGTAGTATTCGTAGCGACACGTCCATGAACACTGAAGCTTTCTTT. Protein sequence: CASSIRSDTSMNTEAFF.

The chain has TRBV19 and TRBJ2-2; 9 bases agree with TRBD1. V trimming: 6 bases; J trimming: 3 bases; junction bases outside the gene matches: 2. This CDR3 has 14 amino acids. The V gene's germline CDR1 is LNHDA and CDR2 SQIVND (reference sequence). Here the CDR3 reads CASRDRGDTGELFF. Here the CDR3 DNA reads TGTGCCAGTAGGGACAGGGGTGACACCGGGGAGCTGTTTTTT.